Reported below is one T cell receptor beta chain. The CDR3 sequence is 18 residues long. Germline-derived CDR1 and CDR2 are KGHSH and LQKENI. Trimming removed 1 base from V and 2 bases from J; junction bases left unmatched: 13. This sample is part of a study of cytomegalovirus exposure and HLA in healthy donors. The PCR made use of 60 Vbeta and 13 Jbeta primers. Produced via immunoSEQ multiplex PCR; TCRdb's table is partial and in-frame only. The sample has about 140,000 clones; 70% to 80% are singletons. The sequenced sample was PBMCs. The receptor's source is a man in his thirties or forties in good health and CMV-seronegative. The rearrangement links TRBV18 to TRBJ2-7; TRBD1 agrees at 8 bases. CDR3 region: CASSPLLGFGQGPYEQYF. For the CDR3, the DNA is TGTGCCAGCTCACCACTGTTGGGTTTTGGACAGGGACCCTACGAGCAGTACTTC. Drawing the rest from reference TRBV18 and TRBJ2-7, the complete variable domain is NAGVMQNPRHLVRRRGQEARLRCSPMKGHSHVYWYRQLPEEGLKFMVYLQKENIIDESGMPKERFSAEFPKEGPSILRIQQVVRGDSAAYFCASSPLLGFGQGPYEQYFGPGTRLTVT.